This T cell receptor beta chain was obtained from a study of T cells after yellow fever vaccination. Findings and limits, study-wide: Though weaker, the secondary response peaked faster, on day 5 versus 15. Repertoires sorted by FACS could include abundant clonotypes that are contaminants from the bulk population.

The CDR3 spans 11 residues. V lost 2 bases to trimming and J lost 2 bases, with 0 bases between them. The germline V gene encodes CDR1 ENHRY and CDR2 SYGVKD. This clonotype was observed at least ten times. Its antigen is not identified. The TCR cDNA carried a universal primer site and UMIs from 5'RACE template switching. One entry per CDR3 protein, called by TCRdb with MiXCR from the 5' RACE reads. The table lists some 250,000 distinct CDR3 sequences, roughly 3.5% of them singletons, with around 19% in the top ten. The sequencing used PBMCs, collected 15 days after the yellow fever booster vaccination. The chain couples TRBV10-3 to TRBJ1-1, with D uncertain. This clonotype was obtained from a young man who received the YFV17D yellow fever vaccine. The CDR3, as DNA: TGTGCCATCAGTGAGAACACTGAAGCTTTCTTT. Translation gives CAISENTEAFF.